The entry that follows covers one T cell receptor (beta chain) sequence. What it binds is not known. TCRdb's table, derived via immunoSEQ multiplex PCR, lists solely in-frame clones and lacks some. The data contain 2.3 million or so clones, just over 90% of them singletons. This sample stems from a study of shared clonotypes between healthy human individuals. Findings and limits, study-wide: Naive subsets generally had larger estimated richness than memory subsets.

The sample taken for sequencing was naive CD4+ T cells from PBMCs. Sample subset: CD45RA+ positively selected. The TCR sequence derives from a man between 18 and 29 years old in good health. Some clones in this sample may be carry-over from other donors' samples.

The CDR3 DNA reads TGTGCCAGTCAGACGTTGACTGAAGCTTTCTTT. Translating gives CASQTLTEAFF. This chain connects TRBV19 to TRBJ1-1; D is undetermined. This CDR3 has 11 amino acids. Per germline, CDR1 LNHDA and CDR2 SQIVND (reference sequence). The germline V and J ends were trimmed by 8 bases and 5 bases, with 9 bases remaining between them.